A selection of T cell receptor beta chains follows, all from one sample in a study of spatial heterogeneity in lung cancer. MiXCR, run by TCRdb on the 5' RACE reads, gives a single entry per CDR3 protein. In the table there are about 15,000 distinct CDR3 sequences, 6.5% to 8.5% of which are singletons. The sequences come from PBMCs, collected at surgery. These receptors all stem from a female donor with early-stage non-small cell lung cancer. The CDR3 runs from the conserved cysteine through the conserved F or W. Fields, in order: D gene, J gene, V gene, CDR3 length, clone size, CDR3 DNA, CDR3 protein. The D gene is left open where the match is weak. Some rows mark clone size as missing; the rest say once, few, many or name a class of expanded clone.

>.|TRBJ1-6|TRBV21-1|17|many
TGTGCCAGCAGCAAAAAAATGCGGGGACTGCATAATTCACCCCTCCACTTT
CASSKKMRGLHNSPLHF
>.|TRBJ1-2|TRBV6-6|21|.
TGTGCCAGCAGTTCCCCGGCCGGTCAGAACCTTCTAACCTTTGACTCCTATGGCTACACCTTC
CASSSPAGQNLLTFDSYGYTF
>TRBD2|TRBJ2-3|TRBV7-2|17|medium-sized
TGTGCCAGCAGCTTCCTCTCTAGCGGGGGTCGTTCAGATACGCAGTATTTT
CASSFLSSGGRSDTQYF
>.|TRBJ1-5|TRBV5-6|17|.
TGTGCCAGCAGCTTGTTTTGGGTCCGAGGGGAACATCAGCCCCAGCATTTT
CASSLFWVRGEHQPQHF
>.|TRBJ2-1|TRBV19|16|many
TGTGCCAGTAGTATCTCTCAACTAACTGGGAACAATGAGCAGTTCTTC
CASSISQLTGNNEQFF
>TRBD1|TRBJ2-7|TRBV11-2|15|many
TGTGCCAGCAGCTTATTAAGCCAGGGGGCACTGGAGCAGTACTTC
CASSLLSQGALEQYF
>TRBD2|TRBJ2-3|TRBV5-1|15|.
TGCGCCAGCAGCCTGGGACTAGCGGGGGGCCAAGATGGGGATTTT
CASSLGLAGGQDGDF
>.|TRBJ2-5|TRBV20-1|12|.
TGCAGTGCTAGGAGGCGACAAGAGACCCAGTACTTC
CSARRRQETQYF
>.|TRBJ2-7|TRBV4-3|16|many
TGCGCCAGCAGCCCTTTCCGGGACGGCTATTCCTACGAGCAGTACTTC
CASSPFRDGYSYEQYF
>.|TRBJ1-1|TRBV25-1|13|few
TGTGCCAGCAGTGAAAACAGCCCACATGAAGCTTTCTTT
CASSENSPHEAFF
>TRBD2|TRBJ2-1|TRBV7-9|16|many
TGTGCCAGCAGCTCAGGAGGACTAGCGGGCCACAATGAGCAGTTCTTC
CASSSGGLAGHNEQFF
>.|TRBJ1-5|TRBV29-1|13|few
TGCAGCGTTGGGGCAGGGAGACATCAGCCCCAGCATTTT
CSVGAGRHQPQHF
>.|TRBJ2-7|TRBV6-5|14|few
TGTGCCAGCAGACTACCCCCGGAGGGGGCCGAGCAGTACTTC
CASRLPPEGAEQYF
>.|TRBJ1-2|TRBV20-1|15|many
TGCAGTGCTAGAGATGGGGGCCCGGCTAACTATGGCTACACCTTC
CSARDGGPANYGYTF
>TRBD1|TRBJ1-2|TRBV29-1|12|many
TGCAGCGTTGTCGGACAGGGGGTTGACTACACCTTC
CSVVGQGVDYTF
>.|TRBJ1-6|TRBV6-2/TRBV6-3|15|many
TGTGCCAGCAGTTACTCCATTCGGGGGAACTCACCCCTCCACTTT
CASSYSIRGNSPLHF
>.|TRBJ1-5|TRBV20-1|13|few
TGCAGTGCTTATACGGACGGTAATCAGCCCCAGCATTTT
CSAYTDGNQPQHF
>TRBD1|TRBJ1-4|TRBV28|15|many
TGTGCCAGCAGGGGCAGGGGGCTGTCTAATGAAAAACTGTTTTTT
CASRGRGLSNEKLFF
>TRBD1|TRBJ2-5|TRBV6-5|12|many
TGTGCCAGCAGAACAGGGGTACAGACCCAGTACTTC
CASRTGVQTQYF
>.|TRBJ2-7|TRBV5-1|16|few
TGCGCCAGCAGCTCTCGGGCAGTAGCCTTAGAGTCGGGGCAGTACTTC
CASSSRAVALESGQYF
>TRBD1|TRBJ1-2|TRBV19|14|few
TGTGCCAGTAGCCCGGACAGGGGGAACTATGGCTACACCTTC
CASSPDRGNYGYTF
>.|TRBJ1-3|TRBV6-1|14|many
TGTGCCAGCGGAAGCTTAAACTCTGGAAACACCATATATTTT
CASGSLNSGNTIYF
>TRBD2|TRBJ2-7|TRBV6-1|14|many
TGTGCCAGCATTCAAGACGGGGGGGCTTACGAGCAGTACTTC
CASIQDGGAYEQYF
>TRBD1|TRBJ2-1|TRBV2|13|many
TGTGCCAGCAGGGGGACAGGGTTCTATGAGCAGTTCTTC
CASRGTGFYEQFF
>TRBD2|TRBJ2-1|TRBV7-2|17|many
TGTGCCAGCAGCTCCCTGATAACTAGCGGGGGGGCCGGTGAGCAGTTCTTC
CASSSLITSGGAGEQFF
>.|TRBJ2-3|TRBV7-2|12|many
TGTGCCAGCAGCCCTAACACAGATACGCAGTATTTT
CASSPNTDTQYF
>.|TRBJ2-1|TRBV5-1|15|many
TGCGCCAGCAGCTTGGCCATATTCGCGGGACATGAGCAGTTCTTC
CASSLAIFAGHEQFF
>.|TRBJ1-2|TRBV7-9|13|once
TGTGCCAGCAGTGATAGAGCTAACTATGGCTACACCTTC
CASSDRANYGYTF
>TRBD2|TRBJ2-7|TRBV18|15|many
TGTGCCAGCTCCCCCGGGGGGGACGCCTCCTACGAGCAGTACTTC
CASSPGGDASYEQYF
>.|TRBJ2-5|TRBV7-9|16|many
TGTGCCAGCAGCCCTCCGTTCCGACAGGCTGGGGAGACCCAGTACTTC
CASSPPFRQAGETQYF
>.|TRBJ2-1|TRBV28|16|few
TGTGCCAGTCGGGGGTTGACAGGGAAGGCCTACAATGAGCAGTTCTTC
CASRGLTGKAYNEQFF
>TRBD2|TRBJ2-1|TRBV7-2|14|many
TGTGCCAGCAGCCAGGCGAGGGGCGGGAGGCGGCAGTTCTTC
CASSQARGGRRQFF
>.|TRBJ2-6|TRBV5-1|17|many
TGCGCCAGCAGCTCCCTCTTTACAGGGACTGGGGCCAACGTCCTGACTTTC
CASSSLFTGTGANVLTF
>TRBD1|TRBJ1-4|TRBV7-2|15|many
TGTGCCAGCAGCTTACAGGGGGCAACTAATGAAAAACTGTTTTTT
CASSLQGATNEKLFF
>.|TRBJ2-2|TRBV6-4|12|many
TGTGCCAGCGGGGGGAACACCGGGGAGCTGTTTTTT
CASGGNTGELFF
>TRBD1|TRBJ1-5|TRBV19|15|few
TGTGCCAGTAGTACAGGGGGATTGGGGTATCAGCCCCAGCATTTT
CASSTGGLGYQPQHF
>.|TRBJ2-1|TRBV24-1|16|.
TGTGCCACCAGTGAAACCGGGCCACAGAGATACAATGAGCAGTTCTTC
CATSETGPQRYNEQFF
>.|TRBJ2-7|TRBV14|16|many
TGTGCCAGCAGCCAAGAGGGGGCTGGATCGGCCTACGAGCAGTACTTC
CASSQEGAGSAYEQYF
>.|TRBJ2-1|TRBV20-1|14|.
TGCAGTATTGACAGCCCAAGTCGTAACAATGAGCAGTTCTTC
CSIDSPSRNNEQFF
>.|TRBJ2-1|TRBV12-5|18|many
TGTGCTAGTGGTCTTGGACCGACAGGTTTGAGCTCCTACAATGAGCAGTTCTTC
CASGLGPTGLSSYNEQFF
>TRBD1|TRBJ2-1|TRBV5-4|15|many
TGTGCCAGCAGCTCCAACAGGGGAGCCTACAATGAGCAGTTCTTC
CASSSNRGAYNEQFF
>.|TRBJ2-7|TRBV19|14|many
TGTGCCAGTAGTATAACAGCGAAACCCTACGAGCAGTACTTC
CASSITAKPYEQYF
>.|TRBJ2-1|TRBV19|15|.
TGTGCCAGTAGTGCGGACGGGGGCTCCTACAATGAGCAGTTCTTC
CASSADGGSYNEQFF
>.|TRBJ2-5|TRBV7-9|18|.
TGTGCCAGCAGCTTAGAAGGGTACAGATACCGGGAAGGAGAGACCCAGTACTTC
CASSLEGYRYREGETQYF
>.|TRBJ1-4|TRBV23-1|15|many
TGCGCCAGCAGTAGGGACAAAAACGATCGGGAAAAACTGTTTTTT
CASSRDKNDREKLFF
>.|TRBJ1-6|TRBV11-2|13|.
TGTGCCAGCAGCTTAGACCGCACTTCACCCCTCCACTTT
CASSLDRTSPLHF
>TRBD2|TRBJ2-5|TRBV5-4|16|many
TGTGCCAGCAGCCGCAGACTAGCGGGGCCTCAAGAGACCCAGTACTTC
CASSRRLAGPQETQYF
>TRBD2|TRBJ2-7|TRBV7-9|14|many
TGTGCCAGCAGCGGGGGAGGGATAAGCTACGAGCAGTACTTC
CASSGGGISYEQYF
>TRBD1|TRBJ1-1|TRBV4-1|13|many
TGCGCCAGCAGCCGTTTGGGACAGGGGGCTGCTTTCTTT
CASSRLGQGAAFF
>.|TRBJ1-2|TRBV11-2|14|many
TGTGCCAGCAGCTTAGAAGCCAGGAGTAATGGCTACACCTTC
CASSLEARSNGYTF
>TRBD2|TRBJ2-7|TRBV5-1|15|many
TGCGCCAGCAGCTTGCCGGGACTAGCGACCTACGAGCAGTACTTC
CASSLPGLATYEQYF
>TRBD1|TRBJ1-5|TRBV5-8|15|many
TGTGCCAGCAGCTTGCCAGGGGGGGGAGATCAGCCCCAGCATTTT
CASSLPGGGDQPQHF
>.|TRBJ1-1|TRBV7-8|14|few
TGTGCCAGCAACCCCGAGGGGCTAGGCACTGAAGCTTTCTTT
CASNPEGLGTEAFF
>TRBD2|TRBJ2-7|TRBV7-2|15|.
TGTGCCAGCAGCCCCGGGGGAGGGCTTGCCTACGAGCAGTACTTC
CASSPGGGLAYEQYF
>TRBD1|TRBJ1-5|TRBV6-6|15|many
TGTGCCAGCAGAATTCAGGGACAGGGGGACCAGCCCCAGCATTTT
CASRIQGQGDQPQHF
>TRBD1|TRBJ2-3|TRBV24-1|13|few
TGTGCGACGGGACAGGGGATGGCAGATACGCAGTATTTT
CATGQGMADTQYF
>TRBD1|TRBJ1-2|TRBV7-9|16|many
TGTGCCAGCAGCCCCCCAGACAGGGACCGACTAAAGGACTACACCTTC
CASSPPDRDRLKDYTF
>.|TRBJ1-5|TRBV15|14|few
TGTGCCACCAGCAGAGCGGGCCCCAATCAGCCCCAGCATTTT
CATSRAGPNQPQHF
>.|TRBJ2-3|TRBV11-2|16|many
TGTGCCAGCAGCTTATTCGAGGCGGGCCGCACAGATACGCAGTATTTT
CASSLFEAGRTDTQYF
>TRBD1|TRBJ1-2|TRBV27|16|few
TGTGCCAGCAGTTTACAGGGGGCAGTTATGAGCTATGGCTACACCTTC
CASSLQGAVMSYGYTF